This T cell receptor beta chain was documented in a study of T cell repertoires in aging, cancer and after chemotherapy. Whole-study context: Donor ages fell into six groups from 30 or younger up to 70 or older.

Amplification of TCR beta used genomic DNA extracted from peripheral blood. Study outcomes and limitations: Median generation probability rose over the chemotherapy interval in each cancer cohort, suggesting rebound thymic output. Untreated cancer patients had significantly lower blood TCR diversity than age-matched healthy donors. No conclusions about immunological memory after chemotherapy can be drawn from the repertoire data.

TRB rearrangements spanning V, D and J were amplified using mixed TRB-A/B primers. TCRdb re-derived calls from the multiplex PCR reads in MiXCR, one entry per CDR3 protein. The repertoire consists of several thousand distinct CDR3 sequences, with roughly 32% occurring once and the leading ten covering 3% to 4%. Details on this clonotype: What it binds is unknown.

The CDR3 runs to 12 residues. With V trimmed by 5 bases and J by 7 bases, 2 bases remained unmatched. Germline V lookup: CDR1 LNHDA, CDR2 SQIVND (reference sequence). The sequence came from a human donor in good health. J is TRBJ2-1 and V is TRBV19; 7 nucleotides line up with TRBD1. Sequenced material: blood. CDR3: CASSSQGNEQFF. CDR3 bases: TGTGCCAGTAGTTCACAGGGGAATGAGCAGTTCTTC.